This T cell receptor (beta chain) came from a study of cytomegalovirus exposure and HLA in healthy donors. Study-wide results and caveats: In a later analysis, at a false discovery rate of 0.05, some 17,000 TCR beta sequences were associated with HLA alleles.

This CDR3 is 16 amino acids long. V was pared by 2 bases and J by 1 base, with 15 bases between. CDR1 is SGHTA, CDR2 FQGNSA, per germline. Remarks on this clone: What it binds is not known.

Those who donated were healthy bone marrow donors. This donor's CMV serostatus went unrecorded. The PCR had 60 Vbeta and 13 Jbeta primers. Some clones are missing from TCRdb's copy, which holds only in-frame ones; the method was immunoSEQ multiplex PCR. The profile covers over 150,000 clones, with over 75% appearing a single time and 1.5% to 2% taken by the ten largest. The genes are TRBV7-2 and TRBJ2-7; perhaps TRBD2 as D (6 bases). The sequence came from a human donor in good health. Sequencing used PBMCs. CDR3 residues: CASSLSIIAGSYEQYF. As DNA, the CDR3 is TGTGCCAGCAGCTTAAGTATTATTGCGGGGTCCTACGAGCAGTACTTC.